The 14 T cell receptor beta chains given below trace back to one sample, sequenced in a study of T cells expressing NK-cell markers. TCRdb re-analyzed the 5' RACE reads; it lists each CDR3 protein once, without DNA. Seen in this sample are around 380,000 distinct CDR3 sequences; the ten most common clones hold around 10%. Sequencing used blood T cells: a sorted CD56 or NKG2C T cell subset, CD4+ or CD8+ T cells, or bulk PBMC T cells (not recorded which). The source of these receptors is a woman aged 50 to 60 in good health.

The chain is built from TRBV6-1 and TRBJ1-3; as DNA is missing, the TRBD1 call by TCRdb cannot be tested. CDR3 length equals 14 residues. Germline CDR1 is MNHNS and CDR2 is SASEGT. CDR3 in amino acids: CASSDRVRGNTIYF.

This sequence joins TRBV5-5 and TRBJ1-4; TCRdb returns TRBD1, unconfirmable since there is no DNA. This CDR3 region has 15 residues. In germline, CDR1 is SGHKS, CDR2 YYEKEE (reference sequence). The chain's CDR3 is CASSSLGPTNEKLFF.

The chain has TRBV25-1 and TRBJ2-5. The germline gives CDR1 MGHDK, CDR2 SYGVNS. The CDR3 runs to 13 residues. The CDR3 region is CASSRVGQETQYF.

The genes are TRBV7-9 and TRBJ2-7; the TCRdb D gene call, TRBD1, has no DNA to confirm it. Germline-derived CDR1 and CDR2 are SEHNR and FQNEAQ (reference sequence). There are 13 residues in the CDR3. CDR3 protein: CASTEQVLDEQYF.

V gene TRBV5-5 combines with J gene TRBJ2-7; TCRdb lists TRBD1, though no DNA is available to test this call. Per germline, CDR1 SGHKS and CDR2 YYEKEE (reference sequence). This CDR3 spans 15 amino acids. The CDR3 here is CASSLTGDSSYEQYF.

The rearrangement links TRBV5-1 to TRBJ1-2; TCRdb's D call, TRBD1, is unchecked because there is no DNA. Germline V gene lookup returns CDR1 SGHRS and CDR2 YFSETQ. This CDR3 has 14 residues. The CDR3 here is CASKLTGTNYGYTF.

The chain uses TRBV4-2 and TRBJ2-1; the D gene TCRdb calls, TRBD1, cannot be checked with no DNA. The CDR3 length is 14 residues. Germline CDR1 LGHNA, CDR2 YNFKEQ. The CDR3 loop reads CASSQDGQSNEQFF.

The CDR3 spells CASSLGGDWINNEQFF. The V gene is TRBV13, the J gene TRBJ2-1; the D call of TRBD2 rests on TCRdb alone, since no DNA is present to check it. The CDR3 consists of 16 residues. Germline CDR1 and CDR2: PRHDT and FYEKMQ (reference sequence).

The chain couples TRBV24-1 to TRBJ2-3; TCRdb lists TRBD2, though no DNA is available to test this call. Germline V gives CDR1 KGHDR, CDR2 SFDVKD. The CDR3 totals 15 residues. CDR3 residues: CATSGMAGGPGTQYF.

CDR3 protein: CASSAENNEQFF. The chain links TRBV9 to TRBJ2-1. The CDR3 has 12 residues. Germline CDR1 is SGDLS and CDR2 is YYNGEE.

This CDR3 is CASSSDILYTDTQYF. The rearrangement uses TRBV7-9 and TRBJ2-3. The CDR3 has 15 residues. Germline V gives CDR1 SEHNR, CDR2 FQNEAQ (reference sequence).

This chain connects TRBV5-1 to TRBJ2-1. Germline CDR1 SGHRS, CDR2 YFSETQ. This CDR3 contains 11 residues. The CDR3 spells CASRKRNEQFF.

The J gene is TRBJ2-2, the V gene TRBV5-1; TCRdb's D gene call, TRBD2, goes unchecked for lack of DNA. The germline gives CDR1 SGHRS, CDR2 YFSETQ. The length of the CDR3 is 15 residues. CDR3 protein: CASNENSGSRGELFF.

The chain carries TRBV3-1 and TRBJ2-5; the D gene TCRdb calls, TRBD2, cannot be checked with no DNA. The CDR3 runs to 15 residues. CDR1 and CDR2 from the germline V gene are LGHDT and YNNKEL (reference sequence). The CDR3 here is CASRFSGNPSETQYF.